These 19 T cell receptor beta chains came from one sample sequenced in a study of vaccination and CD4 T cells after COVID-19. The study sequenced cultured CD4+ T cell DNA using the Oncomine TCR Beta short-read assay. MiXCR, run by TCRdb on the PCR reads, gives a single entry per CDR3 protein. In the table there are fewer than 15,000 distinct CDR3 sequences, more than 55% of which are singletons. Their antigen targets remain unknown. As to treatment: approximately nine-day PBMC culture with coronavirus spike peptide pools or control peptides (ViraFEST assay). The sample was cultured CD4+ T cells from blood, taken after SARS-CoV-2 vaccination. These receptors came from a human donor with COVID-19.

V and J are TRBV20-1 and TRBJ1-1; D is perhaps TRBD1 (5 bases). The CDR3 spans 16 residues. Trimming took off 1 base at V and 2 bases at J, with 17 bases between the two ends. Per the germline V gene, CDR1 is DFQATT and CDR2 is SNEGSKA (reference sequence). The CDR3 spells CSARAPVGAVNTEAFF. CDR3 nucleotide sequence: TGCAGTGCTAGAGCCCCCGTAGGGGCGGTAAACACTGAAGCTTTCTTT.

This chain connects TRBV7-2 to TRBJ1-1; maybe TRBD1 (5 bases). The CDR3 totals 16 residues. The V and J ends lost 1 base and 8 bases respectively, with 20 bases between them. The germline V gene encodes CDR1 SGHTA and CDR2 FQGNSA. CDR3 loop: CASSLVGSGQILEAFF. Here the CDR3 DNA reads TGTGCCAGCAGCTTAGTAGGCTCAGGGCAGATTCTCGAAGCTTTCTTT.

With regard to this clonotype: One junction end does not reproduce the germline sequence, and a read error may be involved. The rearrangement joins TRBV7-7 to TRBJ2-2; 11 bases align to TRBD2. This CDR3 contains 16 residues. Per germline, CDR1 SSHAT and CDR2 FNYEAQ (reference sequence). This CDR3 is CASSLSGGAGTGELFF. CDR3 bases: TGTGCTAGCAGCCTTAGCGGGGGGGCGGGCACCGGGGAGCTGTTTTTT.

The gene calls are TRBV9 and TRBJ1-2; TRBD1 aligns across 7 bases. The CDR3 covers 13 residues. Trimming at V came to 3 bases and at J to 6 bases, leaving 5 bases not matched to a gene. Germline loops: CDR1 SGDLS, CDR2 YYNGEE. Written as DNA, the CDR3 is TGTGCCAGCAGCGCACGACAGGGTCATGGCTACACCTTC. Its protein product is CASSARQGHGYTF.

This clonotype was observed a few times. The V gene is TRBV20-1, the J gene TRBJ2-5; 7 nucleotides match TRBD2. This CDR3 is built from 15 residues. The ends lost 6 bases at V and 3 bases at J; junction bases unmatched: 13. Germline-derived CDR1 and CDR2 are DFQATT and SNEGSKA (reference sequence). The CDR3 DNA reads TGCAGTGCAACGACCCCCGGGACTACCAAAGAGACCCAGTACTTC. This sequence encodes CSATTPGTTKETQYF.

V gene TRBV19 combines with J gene TRBJ2-2; no clear D gene. Trimming pared 3 bases from V and 4 bases from J, leaving 12 bases between. CDR3 length: 15 amino acids. The germline V gene encodes CDR1 LNHDA and CDR2 SQIVND (reference sequence). The CDR3 reads CASSISNGRTGELFF. The CDR3 DNA sequence: TGTGCCAGTAGTATCTCGAACGGGCGCACCGGGGAGCTGTTTTTT.

This clonotype was seen a few times. V usage is TRBV6-1 and J usage is TRBJ1-5; D is undetermined. CDR3 size: 13 residues. V was clipped by 6 bases and J by 9 bases, with 15 bases between them. Germline V gene lookup returns CDR1 MNHNS and CDR2 SASEGT. The CDR3 sequence is CASSREVMWPQHF. The CDR3 region has the DNA TGTGCCAGCAGCCGGGAGGTTATGTGGCCCCAGCATTTT.

DNA of the CDR3: TGCAGTGCCGCCGCCCTGGGGACAGGGGTTTCCGGGGCCAACGTCCTGACTTTC. It is translated as CSAAALGTGVSGANVLTF. The rearrangement links TRBV20-1 to TRBJ2-6; 10 bases line up with TRBD1. V shed 6 bases, J shed 4 bases, and the junction held 15 bases outside the gene matches. CDR1 DFQATT and CDR2 SNEGSKA come from the germline V gene (reference sequence). CDR3 length equals 18 residues.

This clonotype appeared a few times. The rearrangement uses TRBV7-3 and TRBJ1-1; no clear D gene. This CDR3 spans 16 amino acids. Germline values: CDR1 SGHTA, CDR2 FQGTGA. V lost 2 bases to trimming and J lost 1 base, with 14 bases between them. This CDR3 reads CASSLSVLRENTEAFF. The CDR3 bases are TGTGCCAGCAGCTTATCGGTATTAAGGGAGAACACTGAAGCTTTCTTT.

V is TRBV29-1 and J is TRBJ2-7, with D possibly matching TRBD2 (5 bases). The CDR3 runs 13 residues. The germline V and J ends were trimmed by 2 bases and 6 bases, with 14 bases remaining between them. Germline lookup yields CDR1 SQVTM and CDR2 ANQGSEA. Here the CDR3 DNA reads TGCAGCGTTGAATCCCGGGATTTCGGCGAGCAGTACTTC. This encodes CSVESRDFGEQYF.

The J gene is TRBJ2-7, the V gene TRBV7-2, with 7 bases aligning to TRBD1. Germline CDR1 reads SGHTA; CDR2 reads FQGNSA. CDR3 length: 14 amino acids. The trim removed 5 bases at V and 3 bases at J, leaving 7 bases unmatched. CDR3 nucleotides: TGTGCCAGCAGCCAGACAGGGATTGTCTACGAGCAGTACTTC. This codes for CASSQTGIVYEQYF. The whole variable domain, remainder taken from reference TRBV7-2 and TRBJ2-7, is GAGVSQSPSNKVTEKGKDVELRCDPISGHTALYWYRQSLGQGLEFLIYFQGNSAPDKSGLPSDRFSAERTGGSVSTLTIQRTQQEDSAVYLCASSQTGIVYEQYFGPGTRLTVT.

V is TRBV15 and J is TRBJ1-4; 9 nucleotides agree with TRBD1. With 1 base clipped from V and 8 bases from J, the junction kept 5 bases outside the gene matches. The CDR3 runs to 15 residues. CDR1 LNHNV and CDR2 YYDKDF come from the germline V gene (reference sequence). The CDR3 spells CATSRADRGTEKLFF. CDR3 coding DNA: TGTGCCACCAGCAGAGCGGACAGGGGTACGGAAAAACTGTTTTTT.

The chain recombines TRBV15 with TRBJ2-5; the match to TRBD2 covers 9 bases. V lost 3 bases, J lost 1 base, and 6 bases stayed unmatched. CDR3 size: 16 residues. Germline values: CDR1 LNHNV, CDR2 YYDKDF (reference sequence). The CDR3 sequence: CATSRNPSGVQETQYF. The DNA of the CDR3 is TGTGCCACCAGCAGGAACCCTAGCGGGGTCCAAGAGACCCAGTACTTC.

The chain uses TRBV12-3 or TRBV12-4 and TRBJ1-6; 7 bases match TRBD1. The length of the CDR3 is 14 residues. Trimming removed 6 bases from V and 9 bases from J; junction bases left unmatched: 8. For the CDR3, the DNA is TGTGCCAGCAGCCCTGGGACAGAATCTTCACCCCTCCACTTT. This gives the protein CASSPGTESSPLHF.

This clonotype was seen only once. This sequence joins TRBV7-2 and TRBJ2-5; 9 bases align to TRBD1. Trimming at V came to 5 bases and at J to 10 bases, leaving 8 bases not matched to a gene. The CDR3 extends over 13 amino acids. The germline V gene encodes CDR1 SGHTA and CDR2 FQGNSA. The CDR3 region has the DNA TGTGCCAGCAGCCCAGGGACAGGGAGCGGCCAGTACTTC. Amino acids: CASSPGTGSGQYF.

This clonotype was seen only once. The rearrangement uses TRBV7-8 and TRBJ1-2, with D perhaps matching TRBD1 (5 bases). There are 14 residues in the CDR3. Trimming stripped 0 bases from V and 4 bases from J, with 9 bases between. CDR1 SGHVS and CDR2 FQNEAQ come from the germline V gene. CDR3 coding DNA: TGTGCCAGCAGCTTAGCAGACAGCTTCTATGGCTACACCTTC. Protein: CASSLADSFYGYTF.

This clonotype showed up just a few times. V is TRBV7-8 and J is TRBJ1-5; D call uncertain. CDR3 size: 14 residues. The germline V gene has CDR1 SGHVS and CDR2 FQNEAQ. Trimming took off 5 bases at V and 4 bases at J, with 12 bases between the two ends. The DNA for the CDR3 is TGTGCCAGCAGCGTAACGGACGGGAATCAGCCCCAGCATTTT. It specifies CASSVTDGNQPQHF.

The gene calls are TRBV5-1 and TRBJ2-5; unclear D gene. Trimming took 1 base from V and 5 from J, leaving 6 bases between them. The CDR3 loop spans 12 amino acids. Germline assignment: CDR1 SGHRS and CDR2 YFSETQ. The CDR3 sequence: CASSLPGETQYF. The CDR3 DNA sequence: TGCGCCAGCAGCTTGCCCGGGGAGACCCAGTACTTC.

This sequence joins TRBV19 and TRBJ1-1; possible D gene TRBD1, 6 bases. CDR1 is LNHDA, CDR2 SQIVND, per germline (reference sequence). The CDR3 length is 16 residues. The V end lost 5 bases, the J end lost 8 bases, and 24 bases lay between the germline ends. The chain's CDR3 is CASSPRMNKGGTEAFF. CDR3 DNA: TGTGCCAGTAGTCCACGAATGAATAAGGGGGGCACCGAAGCTTTCTTT.